This is a list of T cell receptor beta chains from one sample in a study of CD8 T cells in Susac syndrome. MiXCR, run by TCRdb on the immunoSEQ multiplex PCR reads, gives a single entry per CDR3 protein. The data contain about 120,000 distinct CDR3 sequences, roughly 92% of them singletons. The source material was CD4+ T cells from PBMCs. The source is a human donor in good health. Each CDR3 is given with its conserved first and last residue. The D gene is left open where the match is weak. Clone sizes are given selectively: once, few, many, or a class where the clone is expanded.

J gene	D gene	V gene	clone size	CDR3 protein	CDR3 DNA
TRBJ1-6	TRBD1	TRBV19	NA	CASSTSPTGGNSPLHF	TGTGCCAGTAGCACAAGCCCCACAGGGGGAAATTCACCCCTCCACTTT
TRBJ2-3	TRBD2	TRBV7-6	NA	CASSIRTSGSTDTQYF	TGTGCCAGCAGCATACGGACTAGCGGGAGCACAGATACGCAGTATTTT
TRBJ2-1	NA	TRBV5-1	NA	CASSKVITSYNEQFF	TGCGCCAGCAGCAAGGTTATAACCTCCTACAATGAGCAGTTCTTC
TRBJ2-1	TRBD2	TRBV9	NA	CASSVASGYNEQFF	TGTGCCAGCAGCGTGGCTAGCGGATACAATGAGCAGTTCTTC
TRBJ2-2	NA	TRBV27	once	CASSLRVHTGELFF	TGTGCCAGCAGTTTACGGGTACACACCGGGGAGCTGTTTTTT
TRBJ1-1	NA	TRBV11-2	NA	CASSFGSGGAFF	TGTGCCAGCAGCTTCGGGAGCGGCGGGGCTTTCTTT
TRBJ1-2	NA	TRBV4-2	NA	CASSLDHSSRYGYTF	TGTGCCAGCAGCTTGGACCATTCGAGCAGATATGGCTACACCTTC
TRBJ2-2	TRBD2	TRBV5-6	NA	CASSPLAGSNTGELFF	TGTGCCAGCAGCCCCTTAGCGGGCTCGAACACCGGGGAGCTGTTTTTT
TRBJ2-5	NA	TRBV6-5	NA	CASSYGGLKTQYF	TGTGCCAGCAGTTACGGGGGTTTGAAGACCCAGTACTTC
TRBJ2-7	NA	TRBV6-5	NA	CASSYGAGWAYEQYF	TGTGCCAGCAGTTACGGGGCAGGCTGGGCCTACGAGCAGTACTTC
TRBJ1-1	NA	TRBV3-1	once	CASSHGLGKAFF	TGTGCCAGCAGCCACGGGCTCGGAAAAGCTTTCTTT
TRBJ2-7	TRBD2	TRBV20-1	once	CSARRLLAGGTYEQYF	TGCAGTGCTAGACGATTACTAGCGGGAGGGACCTACGAGCAGTACTTC
TRBJ2-3	TRBD2	TRBV5-1	NA	CASSFGRAIGDTQYF	TGCGCCAGCAGCTTCGGGAGGGCCATTGGAGATACGCAGTATTTT
TRBJ2-2	TRBD2	TRBV30	NA	CAWREGLDTGELFF	TGTGCCTGGAGGGAAGGACTAGACACCGGGGAGCTGTTTTTT
TRBJ2-1	TRBD2	TRBV3-1	NA	CASSLTTGLAATYNEQFF	TGTGCCAGCAGCCTTACCACCGGACTAGCGGCTACCTACAATGAGCAGTTCTTC
TRBJ2-7	TRBD2	TRBV19	NA	CASRGTSDYEQYF	TGTGCCAGTAGAGGGACTAGCGACTACGAGCAGTACTTC
TRBJ2-7	TRBD2	TRBV20-1	NA	CSARALAERGEQYF	TGCAGTGCTAGGGCCCTAGCGGAACGTGGCGAGCAGTACTTC
TRBJ2-2	NA	TRBV2	NA	CASTSLALDTGELFF	TGTGCCAGCACAAGCCTAGCGTTGGACACCGGGGAGCTGTTTTTT
TRBJ1-6	NA	TRBV5-6	once	CASSRRFDSRIIYNSPLHF	TGTGCCAGCAGCCGCCGATTTGACAGCAGAATTATCTATAATTCACCCCTCCACTTT
TRBJ2-1	NA	TRBV19	NA	CASSIGRQRWEQFF	TGTGCCAGTAGTATCGGTCGGCAACGGTGGGAGCAGTTCTTC
TRBJ1-5	NA	TRBV6-5	few	CASSSSGDQPQHF	TGTGCCAGCAGTTCCTCGGGGGATCAGCCCCAGCATTTT
TRBJ1-4	NA	TRBV27	NA	CASSLSGQGNEKLFF	TGTGCCAGCAGTTTATCGGGGCAGGGTAATGAAAAACTGTTTTTT
TRBJ2-5	TRBD2	TRBV25-1	once	CASSEYRGSVETQYF	TGTGCCAGCAGTGAATATCGCGGGAGTGTGGAGACCCAGTACTTC
TRBJ2-1	TRBD2	TRBV7-3	NA	CASSSLGLAGGRNEQFF	TGTGCCAGCAGCTCGTTGGGACTAGCGGGAGGAAGGAATGAGCAGTTCTTC
TRBJ2-7	TRBD2	TRBV10-3	NA	CAISSGSNSYEQYF	TGTGCCATCAGTAGCGGGAGTAATTCCTACGAGCAGTACTTC
TRBJ2-7	NA	TRBV6-2/TRBV6-3	NA	CASSVRDTEQYF	TGTGCCAGCAGTGTCCGGGACACAGAGCAGTACTTC
TRBJ2-1	NA	TRBV2	NA	CASKFREINEQFF	TGTGCCAGCAAGTTCAGGGAAATAAATGAGCAGTTCTTC
TRBJ1-4	NA	TRBV7-2	NA	CASSFGGATNEKLFF	TGTGCCAGCAGCTTCGGCGGTGCAACTAATGAAAAACTGTTTTTT
TRBJ1-5	NA	TRBV19	once	CASSIIGGRYSNQPQHF	TGTGCCAGTAGTATAATAGGGGGTAGATATAGCAATCAGCCCCAGCATTTT
TRBJ2-5	NA	TRBV18	few	CASSPPTGETQYF	TGTGCCAGCTCACCACCTACCGGAGAGACCCAGTACTTC
TRBJ1-2	NA	TRBV27	NA	CASSQRGSDYGYTF	TGTGCCAGCAGTCAGAGGGGTTCGGACTATGGCTACACCTTC
TRBJ2-6	NA	TRBV20-1	once	CSARGPGAAAGANVLTF	TGCAGTGCTAGAGGCCCCGGAGCGGCCGCCGGGGCCAACGTCCTGACTTTC
TRBJ1-1	NA	TRBV2	NA	CASSEAGKNTEAFF	TGTGCCAGCAGTGAAGCGGGAAAGAACACTGAAGCTTTCTTT
TRBJ1-1	NA	TRBV7-8	NA	CASSSQVVVNTEAFF	TGTGCCAGCAGCTCACAAGTTGTGGTGAACACTGAAGCTTTCTTT
TRBJ1-1	TRBD1	TRBV24-1	NA	CATSDPWDSGEAFF	TGTGCCACCAGTGACCCCTGGGACAGCGGTGAAGCTTTCTTT
TRBJ2-7	TRBD1	TRBV6-1	NA	CASRSTGTGTAYEQYF	TGTGCCAGCAGGTCTACCGGGACAGGGACCGCCTACGAGCAGTACTTC
TRBJ2-7	NA	TRBV7-9	NA	CASSSRGGLAAHEQYF	TGTGCCAGCAGCTCAAGAGGGGGGCTAGCGGCCCACGAGCAGTACTTC
TRBJ2-7	NA	TRBV6-2/TRBV6-3	NA	CASSDGRGKVGSYEQYF	TGTGCCAGCAGTGACGGACGGGGGAAAGTCGGGTCCTACGAGCAGTACTTC
TRBJ2-7	TRBD2	TRBV18	NA	CASSLAGVTYEQYF	TGTGCCAGCTCACTGGCGGGAGTTACCTACGAGCAGTACTTC
TRBJ2-7	NA	TRBV28	once	CASSTGFHEQYF	TGTGCCAGCAGTACAGGGTTCCACGAGCAGTACTTC
TRBJ2-7	NA	TRBV11-1	NA	CASSLVEGQQYF	TGTGCCAGCAGCTTAGTGGAGGGACAGCAATACTTC
TRBJ2-7	NA	TRBV28	NA	CASVRDYEQYF	TGTGCCAGCGTCAGAGATTACGAGCAGTACTTC
TRBJ1-5	NA	TRBV20-1	NA	CSARGWGDSNQPQHF	TGCAGTGCTAGAGGTTGGGGGGATAGCAATCAGCCCCAGCATTTT
TRBJ2-5	NA	TRBV20-1	NA	CSGRGGGIGQETQYF	TGCAGTGGTAGGGGAGGCGGGATCGGGCAAGAGACCCAGTACTTC
TRBJ1-1	NA	TRBV3-1	NA	CASIPSDRVREAFF	TGTGCCAGCATTCCCTCGGACAGAGTACGCGAAGCTTTCTTT
TRBJ1-6	NA	TRBV7-2	NA	CASSLDGHENSPLHF	TGTGCCAGCAGCTTAGACGGACATGAAAATTCACCCCTCCACTTT
TRBJ2-3	TRBD1	TRBV5-4	NA	CASSLEDRGTDTQYF	TGTGCCAGCAGCTTGGAGGACAGGGGGACAGATACGCAGTATTTT
TRBJ1-5	NA	TRBV12-3/TRBV12-4	NA	CASNRDLGGMPQHF	TGTGCCAGCAATAGGGACCTTGGAGGGATGCCCCAGCATTTT
TRBJ2-4	NA	TRBV30	NA	CAWSAYSALDIQYF	TGTGCCTGGAGTGCGTACAGTGCTTTGGACATTCAGTACTTC
TRBJ2-1	NA	TRBV5-1	NA	CASFEGGYNEQFF	TGCGCCAGCTTTGAGGGTGGCTACAATGAGCAGTTCTTC
TRBJ2-7	TRBD2	TRBV7-9	NA	CASSLDRLAGSRKYEQYF	TGTGCCAGCAGCTTAGACAGGCTAGCGGGGTCGAGGAAATACGAGCAGTACTTC